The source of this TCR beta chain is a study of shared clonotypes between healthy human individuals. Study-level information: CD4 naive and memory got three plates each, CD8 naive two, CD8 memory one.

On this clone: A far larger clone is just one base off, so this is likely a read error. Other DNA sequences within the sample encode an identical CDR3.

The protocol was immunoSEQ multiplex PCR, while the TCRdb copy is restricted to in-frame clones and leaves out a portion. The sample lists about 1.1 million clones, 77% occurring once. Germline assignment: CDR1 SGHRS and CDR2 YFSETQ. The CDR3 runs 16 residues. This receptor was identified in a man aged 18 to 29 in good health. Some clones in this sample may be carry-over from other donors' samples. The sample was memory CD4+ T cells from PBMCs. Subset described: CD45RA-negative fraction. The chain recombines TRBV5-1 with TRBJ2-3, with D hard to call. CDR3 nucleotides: TGCGCCAGCAGCCCGGCCGGCGACTGGTACACAGATACGCAATATTTT. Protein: CASSPAGDWYTDTQYF.